The rows below give T cell receptor beta chains drawn from one sample of a study of blood T cells in healthy people across ages. TCRdb re-called the 5' RACE reads through MiXCR, storing one row per CDR3 protein. The data show about 620,000 distinct CDR3 sequences, under 65% seen once. The sample consisted of blood. The receptors were gathered from a woman aged 80 or over in good health. Both conserved end residues are part of each CDR3.

>TRBJ1-1|TRBV15
CATSRDYDNTEAFF
>TRBJ2-1|TRBV20-1
CSASTGGFDEQFF
>TRBJ2-7|TRBV29-1
CSVMTAQNEQYF
>TRBJ1-1|TRBV6-6
CASSHPPGTEAFF
>TRBJ2-1|TRBV9
CASSVGVAGYREQFF
>TRBJ2-1|TRBV6-1
CASSEAPMIAGARGEQFF
>TRBJ2-7|TRBV4-1
CASSQGTSGRAYEQYF
>TRBJ1-2|TRBV12-3/TRBV12-4
CASSLRRNTNYGYTF
>TRBJ1-2|TRBV12-3/TRBV12-4
CASSLGGHGYTF
>TRBJ2-7|TRBV4-2
CASSQDPTGGGSYEQYF
>TRBJ2-7|TRBV10-3
CAISGGADEQYF
>TRBJ2-1|TRBV7-9
CASSLASFRSNEQFF
>TRBJ2-5|TRBV27
CASTHAQETQYF
>TRBJ1-5|TRBV4-2
CASSPTDRRGNQPQHF
>TRBJ2-5|TRBV24-1
CATSDPSLQGAEIQYF
>TRBJ1-2|TRBV20-1
CSVGPTYGYTF
>TRBJ1-6|TRBV18
CASSPMGGQGMHNSPLHF
>TRBJ1-4|TRBV2
CASNLATNEKLFF
>TRBJ2-7|TRBV29-1
CSVAGQGYEQYF
>TRBJ1-6|TRBV20-1
CSAIALRQGPSSPLHF
>TRBJ2-6|TRBV9
CASSPLGLAGANVLTF
>TRBJ2-7|TRBV12-3/TRBV12-4
CASSLGGLAGLSYEQYF
>TRBJ2-1|TRBV7-2
CASSFETGRVGYEQFF
>.|TRBV20-1
CSARENKRGEQYF
>TRBJ1-1|TRBV2
CASTTRGGNTEAFF
>TRBJ2-7|TRBV12-3/TRBV12-4
CASRLDYSYEQYF
>TRBJ2-7|TRBV6-2/TRBV6-3
CASISSGTGAYEQYF
>TRBJ1-2|TRBV6-5
CASSYYGYGYTF
>.|TRBV4-3
CASSQVRGIYYEQYF
>TRBJ2-5|TRBV7-9
CASRIDLTQTQYF
>TRBJ2-1|TRBV20-1
CSASRFAPYNEQFF
>TRBJ2-1|TRBV3-1
CASSLLGVNEQFF
>TRBJ1-2|TRBV29-1
CSVNPGESHYGYTF
>TRBJ1-2|TRBV7-2
CASSLVGGSTNYGYTF
>TRBJ1-2|TRBV28
CASSSSYGYTF
>TRBJ2-3|TRBV6-2/TRBV6-3
CASRGLIVDTQYF
>TRBJ1-1|TRBV30
CAWGAGFTEAFF
>TRBJ1-2|TRBV20-1
CSATGGYGYTF
>TRBJ2-7|TRBV7-2
CASSLAGQSSYYEQYF
>TRBJ2-7|TRBV13
CASSLNRDTYEQYF
>TRBJ2-5|TRBV7-9
CASTFWSGTEETQYF
>TRBJ2-2|TRBV5-1
CASSPAGTGFTGELFF
>TRBJ2-5|TRBV13
CASRGAPQETQYF
>TRBJ1-4|TRBV7-9
CASSLEVEKLFF
>TRBJ2-6|TRBV15
CATSISRSGANVLTF
>TRBJ2-3|TRBV29-1
CSRSSGTDTQYF
>TRBJ2-3|TRBV18
CASSPLPKATDTQYF
>TRBJ2-7|TRBV4-1
CASSQDNAGTGGYEQYF